This T cell receptor (beta chain) was found in a study of shared clonotypes between healthy human individuals. Germline V gene lookup returns CDR1 MDHEN and CDR2 SYDVKM. The CDR3 totals 15 residues. The J segment lost 10 bases and the V segment lost 4 bases, leaving 11 bases of the junction unmatched. Only in-frame clones appear in the TCRdb table, and some are missing; sequencing was by immunoSEQ multiplex PCR. In the table there are 450,000 to 700,000 clones, roughly 95% of which are singletons. Terminally differentiated effector memory CD45RA+ cells were excluded by CCR7 positive selection of CD45RO-negative cells. Adults of Caucasian background living in Nashville, Tennessee made up all donors.

V usage is TRBV28 and J usage is TRBJ2-1; 9 bases agree with TRBD2. The material sequenced was naive CD8+ T cells sorted from blood. This receptor was taken from a woman aged 25 to 45 in good health. In nucleotides, the CDR3 is TGTGCCAGCAGTTCGTCGGTAGCGGGAGTGGAGGAGCAGTTCTTC. This codes for CASSSSVAGVEEQFF.